The text below deals with one TCR beta chain. Its antigen is currently not known. Peripheral blood was obtained from five or six healthy donors to serve as normal controls. This entry is derived from a study of alternative splicing in chronic myeloid leukemia remission (dated by TCRdb to the early 2020s). Some background on the complete study: RNA sequencing was used to profile peripheral blood taken from chronic-phase CML patients both at diagnosis and at remission, and those profiles were then compared against healthy donors. Trizol was used to extract total RNA from peripheral blood mononuclear cells of the diagnosis, remission and control samples. The female/male split was 11/5 for diagnosis samples, 8/3 for remission samples and 2/4 for controls. The median age was about 49 years at diagnosis, around 56 at remission and less than 40 for the healthy controls.

From cysteine to phenylalanine, the CDR3 is 13 amino acids long. No DNA has been recorded. According to the germline V gene (reference sequence), CDR1 reads PRHDT and CDR2 reads FYEKMQ. Preparation of the library involved bulk RNA-seq. The TruSeq Stranded RNA sample prep kit was used to generate libraries of poly-A-enriched mRNA from an input of around 1 ug total RNA. Every sample was sequenced in triplicate, with paired-end sequencing run on a HiSeq 2500. A read length of 125 nucleotides per mate was used for RNA-seq. Per the authors' processing: Reads were trimmed and aligned to hg38 with STAR v2.7, with quality control by FASTQC, RSeQC and multiqc. Salmon 0.14.1 was used to quantify gene expression levels as transcripts per million (TPM). Principal component analysis suggested that trial, library batch, sequencing batch, treatment regimen and sex did not drive transcriptomic profiles. TCRdb reprocessed the raw reads; every CDR3 protein sequence is a single record, and DNA is not supplied. These V and J calls derive from TCRdb rather than the authors' analysis. The sample table holds under 400 distinct CDR3 sequences, of which roughly 98% were seen once. The ten biggest clones cover approximately 6.2% of the sample.

Here is what the overall study found, with its caveats: At remission, blood cell composition was reshaped to resemble that of the lymphoid cell-enriched normal controls. Blood cell composition differed strongly depending on the timepoint, moving from an enrichment of myeloid progenitors at diagnosis to an enrichment of mature lymphoid cells at remission.

Recombination connected TRBV13 to TRBJ1-4. What was sequenced was PBMCs. The TCR was taken from a person aged 30 to 49 in good health. The CDR3 region has the sequence CASSLGGEGKLFF. When the CDR3 is completed using the reference TRBV13 and TRBJ1-4 genes on either side, the full variable domain is AAGVIQSPRHLIKEKRETATLKCYPIPRHDTVYWYQQGPGQDPQFLISFYEKMQSDKGSIPDRFSAQQFSDYHSELNMSSLELGDSALYFCASSLGGEGKLFFGSGTQLSVL.